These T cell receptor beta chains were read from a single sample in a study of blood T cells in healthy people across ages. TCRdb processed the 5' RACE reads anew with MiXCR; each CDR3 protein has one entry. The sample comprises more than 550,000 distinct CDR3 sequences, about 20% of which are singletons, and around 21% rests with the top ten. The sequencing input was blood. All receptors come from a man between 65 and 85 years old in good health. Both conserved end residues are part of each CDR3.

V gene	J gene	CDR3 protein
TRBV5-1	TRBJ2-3	CASSQEDAVTDTQYF
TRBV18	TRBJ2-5	CASSRRLQPQETQYF
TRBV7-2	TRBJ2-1	CASSLAGTTNNEQFF
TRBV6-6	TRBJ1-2	CASSSVPGQGFLYGYTF
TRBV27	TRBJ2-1	CASSLLAGGGNEQFF
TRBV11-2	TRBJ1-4	CASSSRQAFTTNEKLFF
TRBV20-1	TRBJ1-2	CSASDRVQYGYTF
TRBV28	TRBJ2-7	CASSIQGIGSYEQYF
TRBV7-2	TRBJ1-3	CASSFSPRGLGGNTIYF
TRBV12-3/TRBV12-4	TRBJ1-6	CASRRLGNLDNSPLHF
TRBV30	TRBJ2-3	CAWSPGGPVDTQYF
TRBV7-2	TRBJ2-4	CASSLVADSQDIQYF
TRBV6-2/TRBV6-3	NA	CASSYSRQGTYEQYF
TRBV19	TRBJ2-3	CASSTEQGDTQYF
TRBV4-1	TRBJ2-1	CASRPSTSGRANNEHFF
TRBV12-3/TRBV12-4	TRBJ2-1	CASSFSSYNEQFF
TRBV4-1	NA	CASSQDPLVYEQFF
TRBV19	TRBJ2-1	CASKGTGLRNEQFF
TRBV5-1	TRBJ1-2	CASRDTGGGYGYTF
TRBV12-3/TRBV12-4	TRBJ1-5	CASREGAYSNQPQHF
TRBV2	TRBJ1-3	CASSAAGGSGNTIYF
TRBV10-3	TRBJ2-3	CAISTARGDTDTQYF
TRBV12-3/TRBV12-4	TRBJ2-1	CASSLVQRVGYNEQFF
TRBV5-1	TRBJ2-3	CASRFGLTDTQYF
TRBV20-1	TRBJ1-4	CSARDKPGTNEKLFF
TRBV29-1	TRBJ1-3	CSVEFLGGNTVYF
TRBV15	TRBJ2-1	CATHSGSGRYNEQFF
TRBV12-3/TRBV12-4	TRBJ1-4	CASSLVVGTANEKLFF
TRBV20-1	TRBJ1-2	CSAGTQPANYGYTF
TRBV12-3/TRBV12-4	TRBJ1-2	CASSPGARRYYTF
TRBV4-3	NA	CASSRARGSYEQYF
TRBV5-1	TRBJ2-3	CASKREESTDTQYF
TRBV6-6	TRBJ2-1	CASSYSMETISYNEQFF
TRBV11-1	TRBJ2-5	CASSSGLAEMETQYF
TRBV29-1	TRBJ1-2	CSFAVGIF
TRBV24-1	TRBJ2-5	CAASDLSLGEVETQYF
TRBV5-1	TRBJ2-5	CATRTSGVEETQYF
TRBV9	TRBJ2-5	CASSTTGDETQYF
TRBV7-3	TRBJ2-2	CASSLGVEGELFF
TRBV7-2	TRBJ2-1	CASSPLGPSSYNEQFF
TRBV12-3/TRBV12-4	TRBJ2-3	CASRRTSGSTDTQYF
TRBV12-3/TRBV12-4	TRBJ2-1	CASRQGLGGTYNEQFF
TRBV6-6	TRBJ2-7	CASSYSGQGADEQYF
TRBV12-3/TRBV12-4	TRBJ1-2	CASSFLDGYGYTF
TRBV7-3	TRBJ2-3	CASSWDRDGDTQYF
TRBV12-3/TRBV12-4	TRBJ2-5	CASSTGLAGGNEQSF